This record covers a single T cell receptor beta chain. What it recognizes is unknown. This sample is drawn from a study of Graves' ophthalmopathy and Graves' hyperthyroidism. V was cut by 5 bases and J by 4 bases, with 14 bases left in between. CDR3 size: 14 residues. The germline CDR1 and CDR2 sequences are SGHVS and FNYEAQ. The authors amplified TCR beta CDR3 regions, and they did so from RNA transcripts for repertoire sequencing. An opening RT-PCR round employed HTBI primers and preceded a second-round multiplex PCR. TCRdb processed the multiplex PCR reads anew with MiXCR; each CDR3 protein has one entry. The data contain more than 1,000,000 distinct CDR3 sequences, less than 45% of them singletons. Exclusion covered patients with other autoimmune diseases or uncontrolled infections (as well as pregnancy or lactation). Findings and limits, study-wide: From stable hyperthyroidism, ophthalmopathy was separated by a 13-signature model with just under 90% sensitivity and over 70% specificity. The study's model predicted ophthalmopathy progression at 65% to 71% sensitivity and 72% to 85% specificity. Most thyroid-expanded clonotypes exceeding 0.001 frequency were also found in blood.

Sequenced material: peripheral blood or thyroid tissue (not recorded which). The receptor was isolated from an adult man with Graves' hyperthyroidism. This sequence joins TRBV7-6 and TRBJ2-5, with D unresolved. The CDR3 nucleotides read TGTGCCAGCAGCCTAGGGCGGTGGTCAGAGACCCAGTACTTC. Protein sequence: CASSLGRWSETQYF.